This TCR beta chain was obtained from a study of CD8 T cells in ankylosing spondylitis. There are many counts of this clonotype. Antigen specificity is unknown. V was shortened by 5 bases and J by 3 bases, with 13 bases between the two germline ends. CDR1 SEHNR and CDR2 FQNEAQ come from the germline V gene (reference sequence). This CDR3 is built from 14 residues. The study, taken as a whole, reports: Disease-associated clones were reportedly significantly overrepresented in matched ankylosing spondylitis synovial fluid. A TCR beta motif made of about eight highly homologous variants seemed typical of ankylosing spondylitis blood.

5'-RACE, quantitative and with molecular barcodes, yielded the TCR beta libraries. One entry per CDR3 protein, called by TCRdb with MiXCR from the 5' RACE reads. The sample contains more than 500,000 distinct CDR3 sequences, about 5.7% of which appear only once. V gene TRBV7-9 combines with J gene TRBJ2-5, with D possibly TRBD2 on 5 matching bases. The material sequenced was blood, either unsorted or a sorted T cell fraction (not recorded which). This clonotype originated in a male donor with ankylosing spondylitis. The CDR3 DNA reads as TGTGCCAGCAGCCCAAGCTTCGGGAAAGAGACCCAGTACTTC. This encodes CASSPSFGKETQYF.